The sequence of this T cell receptor beta chain was determined in a study of beta chain features in type 1 diabetes. Investigators reverse transcribed all isolated RNA, so they sequenced expressed TCRB transcripts. Profiled with immunoSEQ multiplex PCR; TCRdb holds only in-frame clones, not every one. The table includes fewer than 350,000 clones, about 20% detected once. Germline CDR1 is SGDLS and CDR2 is YYNGEE. V shed 4 bases and J shed 9 bases, with 17 bases lying between them. The CDR3 loop spans 13 amino acids. The receptor's source is a young woman in good health. The sequenced sample was naive CD4+ T cells from blood. The chain links TRBV9 to TRBJ2-7; D might be TRBD2 (5 bases). For the CDR3, the DNA is TGTGCCAGCAGCCCCTCCCGACTCGGGGTGCAGTACTTC. This gives the protein CASSPSRLGVQYF.